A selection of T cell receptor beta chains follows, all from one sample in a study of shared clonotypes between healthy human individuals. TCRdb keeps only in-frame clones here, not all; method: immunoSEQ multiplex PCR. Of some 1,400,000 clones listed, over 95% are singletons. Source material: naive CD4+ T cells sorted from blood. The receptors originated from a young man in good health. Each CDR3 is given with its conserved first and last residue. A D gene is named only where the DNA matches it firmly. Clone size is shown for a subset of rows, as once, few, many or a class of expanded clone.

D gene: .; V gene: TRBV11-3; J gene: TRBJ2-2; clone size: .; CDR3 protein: CASSRSRGFTGELFF; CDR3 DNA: TGTGCCAGCAGCCGGTCCCGGGGGTTTACCGGGGAGCTGTTTTTT
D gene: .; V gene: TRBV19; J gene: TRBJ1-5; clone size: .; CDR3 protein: CASSIGARRDSNQPQHF; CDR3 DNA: TGTGCCAGTAGTATCGGGGCCCGACGGGATAGCAATCAGCCCCAGCATTTT
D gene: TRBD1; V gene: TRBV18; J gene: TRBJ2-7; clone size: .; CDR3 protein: CASSPSGTASYEQYF; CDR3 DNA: TGTGCCAGCTCACCATCCGGGACAGCGTCTTACGAGCAGTACTTC
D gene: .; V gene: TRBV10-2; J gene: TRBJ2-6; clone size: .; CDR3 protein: CASSWGANVLTF; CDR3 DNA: TGCGCCAGCAGTTGGGGGGCCAACGTCCTGACTTTC
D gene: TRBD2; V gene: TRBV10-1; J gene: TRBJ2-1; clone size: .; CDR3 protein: CASSGRLAGGPVGDYNEQFF; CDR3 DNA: TGCGCCAGCAGTGGTCGACTAGCGGGAGGGCCCGTGGGGGACTACAATGAGCAGTTCTTC
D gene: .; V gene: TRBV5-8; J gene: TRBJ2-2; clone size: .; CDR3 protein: CASSPSGATGELFF; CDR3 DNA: TGTGCCAGCAGCCCTTCGGGGGCTACCGGGGAGCTGTTTTTT
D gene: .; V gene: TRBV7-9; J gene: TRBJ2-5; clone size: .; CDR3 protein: CASSLNLETQYF; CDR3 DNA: TGTGCCAGCAGCTTAAATCTGGAGACCCAGTACTTC
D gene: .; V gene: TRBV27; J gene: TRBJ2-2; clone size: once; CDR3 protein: CASSRRAEIATNTGELFF; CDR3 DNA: TGTGCCAGCAGTAGGAGGGCTGAGATAGCTACGAACACCGGGGAGCTGTTTTTT
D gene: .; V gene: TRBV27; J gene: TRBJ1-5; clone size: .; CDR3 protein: CASSLNRQGNQPQHF; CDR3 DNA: TGTGCCAGCAGTTTAAATAGGCAGGGTAATCAGCCCCAGCATTTT
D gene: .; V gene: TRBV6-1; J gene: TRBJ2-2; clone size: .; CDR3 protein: CASSAYQATGELFF; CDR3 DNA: TGTGCCAGCAGTGCCTATCAGGCCACCGGGGAGCTGTTTTTT
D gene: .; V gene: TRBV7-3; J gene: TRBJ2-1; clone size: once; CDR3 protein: CASGGSYNEQFF; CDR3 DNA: TGTGCCAGCGGCGGCTCCTACAATGAGCAGTTCTTC
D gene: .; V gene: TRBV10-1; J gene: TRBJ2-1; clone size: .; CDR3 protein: CASSVDPYNEQFF; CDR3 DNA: TGCGCCAGCAGTGTGGACCCCTACAATGAGCAGTTCTTC
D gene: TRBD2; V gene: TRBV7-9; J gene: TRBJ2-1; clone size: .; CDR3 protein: CASNTAGGPHEQFF; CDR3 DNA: TGTGCCAGCAACACAGCGGGAGGGCCGCATGAGCAGTTCTTC
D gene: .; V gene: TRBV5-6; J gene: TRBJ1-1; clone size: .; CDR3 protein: CASSLRRIMNTEAFF; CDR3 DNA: TGTGCCAGCAGCTTGCGACGGATAATGAACACTGAAGCTTTCTTT
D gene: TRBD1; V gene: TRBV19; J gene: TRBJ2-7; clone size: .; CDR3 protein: CASSIDAGTVSYEQYF; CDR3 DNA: TGTGCCAGTAGTATCGATGCCGGGACAGTCTCCTACGAGCAGTACTTC
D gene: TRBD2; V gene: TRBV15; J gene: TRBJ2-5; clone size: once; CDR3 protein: CATSSPPGTSGRRETQYF; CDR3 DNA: TGTGCCACCAGCAGCCCTCCCGGGACTAGCGGGAGAAGAGAGACCCAGTACTTC
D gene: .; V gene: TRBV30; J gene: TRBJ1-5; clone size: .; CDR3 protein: CAWSVSGPQHF; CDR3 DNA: TGTGCCTGGAGTGTATCCGGGCCCCAGCATTTT
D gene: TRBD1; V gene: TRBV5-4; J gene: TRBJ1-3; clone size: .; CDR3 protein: CASSLGDRARLRSGNTIYF; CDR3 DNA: TGTGCCAGCAGCTTGGGGGACAGGGCTAGGCTACGCTCTGGAAACACCATATATTTT
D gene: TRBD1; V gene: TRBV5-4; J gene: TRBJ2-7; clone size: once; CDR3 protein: CASSSPGQGTRNEQYF; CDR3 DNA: TGTGCCAGCAGCTCGCCGGGACAGGGAACAAGAAACGAGCAGTACTTC
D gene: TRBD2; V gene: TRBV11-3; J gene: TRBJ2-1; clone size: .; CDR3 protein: CASSPWGLAGVF; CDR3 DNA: TGTGCCAGCAGCCCCTGGGGACTAGCGGGAGTCTTC
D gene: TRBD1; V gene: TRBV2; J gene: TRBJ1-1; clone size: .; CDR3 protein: CASSSRTGGMNTEAFF; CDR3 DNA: TGTGCCAGCAGCTCCCGGACAGGGGGTATGAACACTGAAGCTTTCTTT
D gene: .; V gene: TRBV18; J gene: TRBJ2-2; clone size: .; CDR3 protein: CASSPSVFAGELFF; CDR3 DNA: TGTGCCAGCTCACCATCTGTATTCGCCGGGGAGCTGTTTTTT
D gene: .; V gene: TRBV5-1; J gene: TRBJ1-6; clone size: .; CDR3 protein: CASSLTPIGIVISPLHF; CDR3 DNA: TGCGCCAGCAGCTTGACCCCGATAGGGATTGTAATTTCACCCCTCCACTTT
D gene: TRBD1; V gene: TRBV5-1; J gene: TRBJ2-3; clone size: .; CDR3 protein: CASHRDRGADTQYF; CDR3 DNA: TGCGCCAGCCACCGGGACAGGGGGGCAGATACGCAGTATTTT
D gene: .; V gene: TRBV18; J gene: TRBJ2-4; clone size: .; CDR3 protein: CASSLGETKNIQYF; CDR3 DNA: TGTGCCAGCTCACTGGGGGAAACCAAAAACATTCAGTACTTC
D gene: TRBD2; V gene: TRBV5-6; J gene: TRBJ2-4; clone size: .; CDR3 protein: CASSSSGTSGTIQYF; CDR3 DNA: TGTGCCAGCAGCTCCTCCGGGACTAGCGGCACCATTCAGTACTTC
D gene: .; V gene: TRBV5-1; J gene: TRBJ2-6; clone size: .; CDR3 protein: CASSLTEPGANVLTF; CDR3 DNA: TGCGCCAGCAGCCTAACAGAACCCGGGGCCAACGTCCTGACTTTC
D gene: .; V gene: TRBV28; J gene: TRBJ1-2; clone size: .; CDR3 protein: CASRVYDRSNYGYTF; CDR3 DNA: TGTGCCAGCAGAGTCTACGACAGGTCCAACTATGGCTACACCTTC